A single sample is the source of the 10 T cell receptor beta chains below, sequenced in a study of beta chain features in type 1 diabetes. Points from the study as a whole: TCRB CDR3s from Type 1 diabetes patients were moderately but significantly shorter in all four CD4+ subsets.

These TCRs' antigens remain unknown. The whole isolated RNA underwent reverse transcription, so sequencing captured expressed TCRB transcripts. Method: immunoSEQ multiplex PCR; TCRdb's copy keeps in-frame clones and lacks some. The table shows a few hundred thousand clones, with 16% occurring only once. The sample consisted of naive CD4+ T cells from blood. The receptor set was obtained from a man aged 30-40 years with type 1 diabetes.

This clone was seen a handful of times. The chain is built from TRBV29-1 and TRBJ2-3; D possibly corresponds to TRBD2 (7 bases). This CDR3 comprises 15 residues. V was cut by 5 bases and J by 0 bases, with 15 bases left in between. CDR1 SQVTM and CDR2 ANQGSEA come from the germline V gene. The CDR3 nucleotides are TGCAGCGTTTTCCAGGGGCGGGGGAGCACAGATACGCAGTATTTT. This sequence encodes CSVFQGRGSTDTQYF.

The chain has TRBV30 and TRBJ1-5, with D possibly matching TRBD1 (5 bases). CDR1 GTSNPN and CDR2 SVGIG come from the germline V gene (reference sequence). V was cut by 5 bases and J by 4 bases, with 12 bases left in between. The CDR3 loop spans 13 amino acids. The CDR3 DNA is TGTGCCTGGGGTGGAGGGGAGAATCAGCCCCAGCATTTT. It codes for CAWGGGENQPQHF. Drawing the rest from reference TRBV30 and TRBJ1-5, the complete variable domain is SQTIHQWPATLVQPVGSPLSLECTVEGTSNPNLYWYRQAAGRGLQLLFYSVGIGQISSEVPQNLSASRPQDRQFILSSKKLLLSDSGFYLCAWGGGENQPQHFGDGTRLSIL.

Here the CDR3 DNA reads TGTGCCTGGAGTGACCCAACTGAAGCTTTCTTT. Translation gives CAWSDPTEAFF. This chain connects TRBV30 to TRBJ1-1; no clear D gene. V was pared by 1 base and J by 5 bases, with 5 bases between. The CDR3 contains 11 residues. CDR1 and CDR2 (germline): GTSNPN, SVGIG (reference sequence).

V usage is TRBV29-1 and J usage is TRBJ2-3; no definite D call. Trimming removed 4 bases at V and 2 bases at J, with 16 bases between. Germline loops: CDR1 SQVTM, CDR2 ANQGSEA. The CDR3 has 15 amino acids. CDR3 sequence: CSVAHGALITDTQYF. In DNA form, the CDR3 reads TGCAGCGTTGCTCATGGTGCTTTGATCACAGATACGCAGTATTTT.

This rearrangement joins TRBV9 to TRBJ1-1, with unresolved D. Germline values: CDR1 SGDLS, CDR2 YYNGEE. This CDR3 contains 13 residues. V shed 0 bases and J shed 4 bases, with 7 bases lying between them. The CDR3 sequence is CASSVVGATEAFF. Written as DNA, the CDR3 is TGTGCCAGCAGCGTAGTCGGTGCCACTGAAGCTTTCTTT.

The rearrangement uses TRBV5-6 and TRBJ1-2; no clear D. Looked up from germline, CDR1 is SGHDT and CDR2 is YYEEEE. V dropped 3 bases and J dropped 14 bases, with 5 bases sitting between them. This CDR3 contains 8 residues. CDR3 nucleotides: TGTGCCAGCAGCTCGAGAACCTTC. Translation gives CASSSRTF.

The chain links TRBV6-1 to TRBJ1-1, with D possibly matching TRBD1 (5 bases). The CDR3 consists of 14 residues. Germline values: CDR1 MNHNS, CDR2 SASEGT. The germline V and J ends were trimmed by 3 bases and 3 bases, with 11 bases remaining between them. As DNA, the CDR3 is TGTGCCAGCAGTGACAGGGAGTGGGACACTGAAGCTTTCTTT. As protein: CASSDREWDTEAFF.

The count of this clone is one. This chain joins TRBV10-3 and TRBJ2-5; 8 bases are a match to TRBD1. Trimming removed 4 bases from V and 2 bases from J; junction bases left unmatched: 3. The V gene's germline CDR1 is ENHRY and CDR2 SYGVKD. This CDR3 has 14 residues. The CDR3 nucleotides are TGTGCCATCAGTGGGACAGGGATACAAGAGACCCAGTACTTC. Translating gives CAISGTGIQETQYF.

This clone was recorded a few times. The chain employs TRBV30 and TRBJ1-4; D gene unclear. The V end lost 0 bases, the J end lost 8 bases, and 7 bases lay between the germline ends. The CDR3 is made up of 12 amino acids. CDR1 and CDR2 from the germline V gene are GTSNPN and SVGIG (reference sequence). As DNA, the CDR3 is TGTGCCTGGAGTGTCTCCGGCGAAAAACTGTTTTTT. As protein: CAWSVSGEKLFF.

Turning to this clone: One junction end disagrees with the germline gene, perhaps due to a read error. The V call is TRBV6-6, the J call TRBJ2-7; D is unclear. Per germline, CDR1 MNHNY and CDR2 SVGAGI (reference sequence). This CDR3 has 11 amino acids. The CDR3 is CASSYSFEQYF. The CDR3 region has the DNA TGTGCCAGCAGTTACTCCTTCGAGCAGTACTTC.